This T cell receptor beta chain was obtained from a study of regulatory T cells in long-lasting Graves disease. Building the TCR beta libraries relied on iRepertoire HTBI primers, and CDR3 regions underwent Arm-PCR. In the original workflow: Sequenced samples collectively carried roughly 63 TRBV and about 15 TRBJ segments. Each CDR3 protein gets one entry after TCRdb re-called the multiplex PCR reads with MiXCR. The V and J calls come from TCRdb's annotation, not from the publication. The sample holds some 560,000 distinct CDR3 sequences; roughly 16% are singletons and the top ten take roughly 25%. V lost 6 bases to trimming and J lost 7 bases; unmatched junction nucleotides: 4. From germline, CDR1 is LNHDA and CDR2 SQIVND (reference sequence). The CDR3 totals 14 residues. Time point defined: newly diagnosed GD, antithyroid drugs for less than 3 months. PBMC-extracted RNA yielded the TCR library. These data are also associated with another study on T cells in Graves' hyperthyroidism and ophthalmopathy. Per that paper: Hyperthyroidism patients were newly diagnosed, had disease duration under 2 months, and were aged 18 to 65 years. HTBI primers were employed in a first-round RT-PCR of the TCR CDR3. Ophthalmopathy onset followed model prediction by a median around six months.

The sequence was collected from a woman aged 35-60 years with Graves disease. Sequencing used peripheral blood mononuclear cells (PBMCs), obtained at new diagnosis, from a patient treated with antithyroid drugs. The chain links TRBV19 to TRBJ2-2, with TRBD1 matching over 11 bases. The DNA of the CDR3 is TGTGCCAGTAGGATGGACAGGGGGCTCGGGGAGCTGTTTTTT. Translation gives CASRMDRGLGELFF.